The T cell receptor beta chain described here comes from a study of blood T cell repertoires in COVID-19. Study-level information: Acute-phase and convalescent COVID-19 samples originated in the United States, Italy and Spain. PBMCs, B-cell-depleted T cells, or T cells were the source of the cDNA or gDNA that made up the material.

Original methodology: Estimation of nucleated cell counts was performed using reference gene primer amplification. TCRdb keeps only in-frame clones here, not all; method: immunoSEQ multiplex PCR. V, J and clone size reflect that table, while D and trimming were determined from the DNA. The sample yields roughly 280,000 clones, around 87% seen once. Germline V gene data show CDR1 as GTSNPN and CDR2 as SVGIG (reference sequence). The CDR3 length is 13 residues. Trimming left V 5 bases short and J 10 bases short, with 20 bases between. This chain uses TRBV30 with TRBJ1-2; TRBD1 might be the D (6 bases). The sequencing sample was made of peripheral blood. The receptor was derived from a woman aged 45-59 years who had recovered from COVID-19. CDR3 sequence reads: CAWSRGGATDYTF. The CDR3 DNA is TGTGCCTGGTCCCGGGGGGGGGCGACGGACTACACCTTC. Full variable domain (rest looked up from reference TRBV30 and TRBJ1-2): SQTIHQWPATLVQPVGSPLSLECTVEGTSNPNLYWYRQAAGRGLQLLFYSVGIGQISSEVPQNLSASRPQDRQFILSSKKLLLSDSGFYLCAWSRGGATDYTFGSGTRLTVV.